The next 28 T cell receptor beta chains were all read from a single sample in a study of blood T cell repertoires in COVID-19. Repertoires were generated with immunoSEQ multiplex PCR, while TCRdb's copy carries only in-frame clones and drops some. The sample has over 200,000 clones, about 90% seen once. Sequencing input: peripheral blood. These receptors were taken from a man aged 40-50 years with active or convalescent COVID-19.

The chain recombines TRBV18 with TRBJ1-6, with 8 nucleotides matching TRBD1. Germline V gene lookup returns CDR1 KGHSH and CDR2 LQKENI. The CDR3 sequence is 14 residues long. The trim removed 4 bases at V and 6 bases at J, leaving 2 bases unmatched. The CDR3 region has the DNA TGTGCCAGCTCACGGGACAGGAGTAATTCACCCCTCCACTTT. This sequence encodes CASSRDRSNSPLHF.

The chain uses TRBV6-1 and TRBJ1-1; D may be TRBD1 (5 bases). The V gene's germline CDR1 is MNHNS and CDR2 SASEGT. V was shortened by 3 bases and J by 3 bases, with 14 bases between the two germline ends. The CDR3 extends over 15 amino acids. The CDR3 nucleotides read TGTGCCAGCAGTGAGGGGGGAGGGGCTGACACTGAAGCTTTCTTT. It yields the protein CASSEGGGADTEAFF.

The rearrangement links TRBV4-1 to TRBJ2-1; 7 nucleotides agree with TRBD2. This CDR3 has 16 residues. The V gene end was trimmed by 4 bases and the J gene end by 1 base; junction bases not matched to a gene: 7. Germline V gene lookup returns CDR1 MGHRA and CDR2 YSYEKL. CDR3 DNA: TGCGCCAGCAGCCCGCTGGCGGGGGTGTCCTACAATGAGCAGTTCTTC. Amino acid sequence: CASSPLAGVSYNEQFF.

The gene calls are TRBV27 and TRBJ2-7; the match to TRBD1 covers 7 bases. CDR3 size: 14 residues. Losses at the gene ends were 5 bases for V and 3 bases for J; bases not matched to a gene: 7. Germline CDR1 is MNHEY and CDR2 is SMNVEV (reference sequence). The CDR3 protein is CASSAWDRNYEQYF. CDR3 nucleotide sequence: TGTGCCAGCAGTGCCTGGGACAGAAACTACGAGCAGTACTTC.

This clone was observed once. The CDR3 nucleotides are TGCAGCGTTGTGTGGGCCGCGGGAAACACCATATATTTT. It translates to CSVVWAAGNTIYF. The rearrangement links TRBV29-1 to TRBJ1-3; D call uncertain. From germline, CDR1 is SQVTM and CDR2 ANQGSEA. Deletions cut 4 bases from V and 4 bases from J, with 11 bases between. This CDR3 has 13 residues.

V and J are TRBV27 and TRBJ1-3, with D possibly matching TRBD1 (6 bases). The length of the CDR3 is 17 residues. Trimming took 6 bases from V and 4 from J, leaving 22 bases between them. Germline V gives CDR1 MNHEY, CDR2 SMNVEV (reference sequence). CDR3 loop: CASRLGSQDRSGNTIYF. CDR3 DNA: TGTGCCAGCAGACTGGGGTCTCAGGACAGATCAGGAAACACCATATATTTT.

The V call is TRBV28, the J call TRBJ1-5, with D maybe TRBD1 (5 bases). The V and J ends lost 1 base and 4 bases respectively, with 8 bases between them. Per germline, CDR1 MDHEN and CDR2 SYDVKM. CDR3 length: 14 residues. The CDR3 DNA is TGTGCCAGCAGTTTATCTGCAGGGAATCAGCCCCAGCATTTT. This encodes CASSLSAGNQPQHF.

The chain combines TRBV21-1 with TRBJ2-7; the table names TRBD1, a call not compared with the DNA. TRBV21-1 is a listed pseudogene. The CDR3 length is 15 residues. The CDR3 here is CASSSKTTGLGEQYF. The CDR3 region has the DNA TGTGCCAGCAGCTCCAAGACCACAGGTTTAGGCGAGCAGTACTTC.

This rearrangement joins TRBV9 to TRBJ1-4, with D possibly TRBD1 on 6 matching bases. Germline CDR1 SGDLS, CDR2 YYNGEE. The germline V and J ends were trimmed by 0 bases and 8 bases, with 14 bases remaining between them. The CDR3 is 15 residues long. Here the CDR3 DNA reads TGTGCCAGCAGCGTAGGGGAACAGGGCAACGAAAAACTGTTTTTT. As protein: CASSVGEQGNEKLFF. Combining the CDR3 with reference TRBV9 and TRBJ1-4 gives the whole variable domain DSGVTQTPKHLITATGQRVTLRCSPRSGDLSVYWYQQSLDQGLQFLIQYYNGEERAKGNILERFSAQQFPDLHSELNLSSLELGDSALYFCASSVGEQGNEKLFFGSGTQLSVL.

The chain uses TRBV5-1 and TRBJ1-4, with 9 nucleotides matching TRBD1. V shed 1 base, J shed 4 bases, and the junction held 5 bases outside the gene matches. CDR3 length: 16 amino acids. Per the germline V gene, CDR1 is SGHRS and CDR2 is YFSETQ. The CDR3 reads CASSLLGTGINEKLFF. The CDR3 bases are TGCGCCAGCAGCTTGCTCGGGACAGGGATTAATGAAAAACTGTTTTTT.

CDR3 residues: CASGLWGGGTEAFF. Here the CDR3 DNA reads TGTGCCAGCGGCTTGTGGGGGGGTGGCACTGAAGCTTTCTTT. V gene TRBV27 combines with J gene TRBJ1-1; possible D gene TRBD1, 5 bases. Trimming removed 8 bases at V and 4 bases at J, with 17 bases between. This CDR3 has 14 residues. CDR1 and CDR2 from the germline V gene are MNHEY and SMNVEV (reference sequence).

J is TRBJ1-2 and V is TRBV14; D is ambiguous. Per germline, CDR1 SGHDN and CDR2 FVKESK. This CDR3 contains 13 residues. Trimming removed 1 base at V and 4 bases at J, with 7 bases between. The CDR3 sequence: CASSQVAAYGYTF. In DNA form, the CDR3 reads TGTGCCAGCAGCCAAGTGGCGGCCTATGGCTACACCTTC.

This clone appeared a single time. The chain combines TRBV5-1 with TRBJ1-1, with D perhaps matching TRBD1 (6 bases). The germline V and J ends were trimmed by 4 bases and 0 bases, with 16 bases remaining between them. The CDR3 has 16 amino acids. CDR1 SGHRS and CDR2 YFSETQ come from the germline V gene. The CDR3 DNA sequence: TGCGCCAGCAGCGTCACAGTCCAGGGGATGAACACTGAAGCTTTCTTT. Translating it yields CASSVTVQGMNTEAFF.

The rearrangement joins TRBV9 to TRBJ1-1, with D tentatively TRBD1 (5 bases). The length of the CDR3 is 17 residues. CDR1 and CDR2 (germline): SGDLS, YYNGEE. The V and J ends lost 3 bases and 4 bases respectively, with 22 bases between them. The DNA for the CDR3 is TGTGCCAGCAGCGCGAGCGGGACGGGGAGTATGAGCACTGAAGCTTTCTTT. Residues: CASSASGTGSMSTEAFF. The full variable domain, rest sourced from reference TRBV9 and TRBJ1-1, is DSGVTQTPKHLITATGQRVTLRCSPRSGDLSVYWYQQSLDQGLQFLIQYYNGEERAKGNILERFSAQQFPDLHSELNLSSLELGDSALYFCASSASGTGSMSTEAFFGQGTRLTVV.

V and J are TRBV9 and TRBJ2-2; D is perhaps TRBD2 (6 bases). CDR3 length: 16 amino acids. V dropped 4 bases and J dropped 6 bases, with 19 bases sitting between them. Germline V lookup: CDR1 SGDLS, CDR2 YYNGEE. This chain's CDR3 is CASSRGGMVGSGELFF. The CDR3 nucleotides read TGTGCCAGCAGCCGGGGCGGGATGGTAGGTTCCGGGGAGCTGTTTTTT.

This CDR3 is CASSVEDLTNNEQFF. The DNA for the CDR3 is TGTGCCAGCAGCGTCGAGGACTTGACCAACAATGAGCAGTTCTTC. The chain uses TRBV7-9 and TRBJ2-1, with D tentatively TRBD2 (5 bases). CDR3 length equals 15 residues. Looked up from germline, CDR1 is SEHNR and CDR2 is FQNEAQ (reference sequence). The V gene lost 5 bases and the J gene lost 5 bases, with 16 bases spanning the gap.

The chain joins TRBV6-5 to TRBJ1-6; possibly TRBD1 for D (6 bases). Trimming stripped 2 bases from V and 7 bases from J, with 9 bases between. Germline CDR1 and CDR2: MNHEY and SVGAGI. The CDR3 length is 14 residues. DNA for the CDR3: TGTGCCAGCAGTTACCGGGACACCAATTCACCCCTCCACTTT. Translation gives CASSYRDTNSPLHF.

The V and J genes are TRBV27 and TRBJ2-7; weak D call: TRBD2 (6 bases). The CDR3 consists of 14 residues. CDR1 and CDR2 from the germline V gene are MNHEY and SMNVEV (reference sequence). V was clipped by 3 bases and J by 3 bases, with 12 bases between them. For the CDR3, the DNA is TGTGCCAGCAGTTTCGTCGGGGGTAACTACGAGCAGTACTTC. Translating gives CASSFVGGNYEQYF.

The chain joins TRBV18 to TRBJ1-1; D is possibly TRBD1 (5 bases). There are 15 residues in the CDR3. Germline CDR1 is KGHSH and CDR2 is LQKENI. Trimming pared 4 bases from V and 5 bases from J, leaving 17 bases between. The CDR3, as DNA: TGTGCCAGCTCACTCCCGGGAACGGAGGGGACTGAAGCTTTCTTT. It yields the protein CASSLPGTEGTEAFF.

V and J are TRBV6-5 and TRBJ1-1; D gene ambiguous. V was shortened by 6 bases and J by 7 bases, with 15 bases between the two germline ends. The CDR3 consists of 13 residues. Germline CDR1 MNHEY, CDR2 SVGAGI. In nucleotides, the CDR3 is TGTGCCAGCAGGGGAGGGTCTTCTCATGAAGCTTTCTTT. Translated, it gives CASRGGSSHEAFF.

The gene calls are TRBV28 and TRBJ1-2, with D possibly being TRBD1 (6 bases). In germline, CDR1 is MDHEN, CDR2 SYDVKM. This CDR3 comprises 14 residues. Deletions cut 4 bases from V and 6 bases from J, with 15 bases between. The chain's CDR3 is CASSSGQFRDGYTF. CDR3 sequence (DNA): TGTGCCAGCAGTTCCGGACAGTTCAGGGATGGCTACACCTTC.

The CDR3 sequence is CASSRALNTEAFF. CDR3 coding DNA: TGTGCCAGCAGCCGAGCCCTGAACACTGAAGCTTTCTTT. This sequence joins TRBV14 and TRBJ1-1; D is undetermined. In germline, CDR1 is SGHDN, CDR2 FVKESK. There are 13 residues in the CDR3. V shed 4 bases and J shed 0 bases, with 6 bases lying between them.

This CDR3 reads CASSSGVKMDEKLFF. The CDR3 nucleotides read TGTGCCAGCAGTTCGGGTGTCAAGATGGATGAAAAACTGTTTTTT. The V and J genes are TRBV27 and TRBJ1-4; D gene ambiguous. CDR1 MNHEY and CDR2 SMNVEV come from the germline V gene (reference sequence). This CDR3 contains 15 residues. Between the trimmed V and J ends, which lost 4 bases and 6 bases, there was a span of 15 bases. The whole variable domain, filled in from reference TRBV27 and TRBJ1-4, reads EAQVTQNPRYLITVTGKKLTVTCSQNMNHEYMSWYRQDPGLGLRQIYYSMNVEVTDKGDVPEGYKVSRKEKRNFPLILESPSPNQTSLYFCASSSGVKMDEKLFFGSGTQLSVL.

The chain employs TRBV9 and TRBJ1-1; a possible D gene is TRBD1 (6 bases). Germline V CDR1 and CDR2: SGDLS, YYNGEE. Trimming stripped 0 bases from V and 1 base from J, with 10 bases between. The CDR3 totals 15 residues. CDR3 region: CASSVGGLTNTEAFF. The CDR3 DNA is TGTGCCAGCAGCGTAGGGGGGCTTACGAACACTGAAGCTTTCTTT.

V and J are TRBV5-1 and TRBJ2-3; 8 nucleotides line up with TRBD2. The germline gives CDR1 SGHRS, CDR2 YFSETQ. The CDR3 is made up of 17 amino acids. The ends lost 0 bases at V and 5 bases at J; junction bases unmatched: 11. This CDR3 reads CASSLGSSGGAVDTQYF. For the CDR3, the DNA is TGCGCCAGCAGCTTGGGGTCGTCCGGGGGGGCCGTAGATACGCAGTATTTT.

This clone was seen more than once but under ten times. The rearrangement uses TRBV28 and TRBJ1-1, with D unclear. This CDR3 spans 14 amino acids. CDR1 and CDR2 from the germline V gene are MDHEN and SYDVKM. V was pared by 3 bases and J by 1 base, with 9 bases between. The CDR3 bases are TGTGCCAGCAGTTTGCAACGGGGGAACACTGAAGCTTTCTTT. The encoded protein is CASSLQRGNTEAFF.

The chain uses TRBV7-2 and TRBJ2-7; weak D call: TRBD1 (6 bases). Germline CDR1 and CDR2: SGHTA and FQGNSA. Trimming stripped 4 bases from V and 9 bases from J, with 16 bases between. The CDR3 has 13 amino acids. The CDR3 here is CASSYNQGITQYF. For the CDR3, the DNA is TGTGCCAGCAGCTACAATCAGGGGATTACGCAGTACTTC.

The chain recombines TRBV7-2 with TRBJ2-5, with 7 bases fitting TRBD1. V trimming: 5 bases; J trimming: 2 bases; junction bases outside the gene matches: 5. The CDR3 spans 14 residues. In germline, CDR1 is SGHTA, CDR2 FQGNSA. CDR3 protein: CASSLYRGQETQYF. The CDR3 coding sequence is TGTGCCAGCAGCCTATACAGGGGTCAAGAGACCCAGTACTTC.